This TCR beta chain is from a study of breast tumors, draining lymph nodes, adjacent tissues. Study results and limitations: Most tumor T cells seemingly derive from lymph node, then expand in tumor. Luminal-like breast cancer showed significantly higher tumor–nontumor repertoire similarity than basal-like.

MiXCR was run by TCRdb on the multiplex PCR reads, yielding one entry per CDR3 protein. Of under 20,000 distinct CDR3 sequences listed, approximately 42% are singletons. This clonotype was observed at least ten times. Antigen specificity is unknown. Per germline, CDR1 SEHNR and CDR2 FQNEAQ (reference sequence). The ends were cut back, 1 base at V and 0 bases at J, with 9 bases in the middle. CDR3 length: 16 amino acids. This rearrangement joins TRBV7-9 to TRBJ2-2; D remains unclear. The source material was breast tumor tissue. This TCR derives from a female donor with breast cancer. Some clones in this sample may be carry-over from other donors' samples. The CDR3 is CASSLVAGANTGELFF. DNA for the CDR3: TGTGCCAGCAGCTTAGTAGCTGGGGCGAACACCGGGGAGCTGTTTTTT. Combining the CDR3 with reference TRBV7-9 and TRBJ2-2 gives the whole variable domain DTGVSQNPRHKITKRGQNVTFRCDPISEHNRLYWYRQTLGQGPEFLTYFQNEAQLEKSRLLSDRFSAERPKGSFSTLEIQRTEQGDSAMYLCASSLVAGANTGELFFGEGSRLTVL.